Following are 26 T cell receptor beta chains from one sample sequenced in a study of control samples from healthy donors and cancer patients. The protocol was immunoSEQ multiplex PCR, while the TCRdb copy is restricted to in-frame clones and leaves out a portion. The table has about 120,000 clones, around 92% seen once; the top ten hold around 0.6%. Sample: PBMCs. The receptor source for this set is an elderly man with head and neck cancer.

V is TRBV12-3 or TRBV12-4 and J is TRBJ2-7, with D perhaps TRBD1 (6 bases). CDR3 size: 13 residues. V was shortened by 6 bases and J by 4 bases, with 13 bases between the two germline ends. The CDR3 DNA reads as TGTGCCAGCAGCCCGGACAGCCGATACGAGCAGTACTTC. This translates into CASSPDSRYEQYF.

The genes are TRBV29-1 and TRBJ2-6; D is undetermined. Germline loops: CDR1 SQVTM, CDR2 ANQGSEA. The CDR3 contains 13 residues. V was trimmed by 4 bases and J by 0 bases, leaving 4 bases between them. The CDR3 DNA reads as TGCAGCGTTGGGTACTCTGGGGCCAACGTCCTGACTTTC. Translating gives CSVGYSGANVLTF.

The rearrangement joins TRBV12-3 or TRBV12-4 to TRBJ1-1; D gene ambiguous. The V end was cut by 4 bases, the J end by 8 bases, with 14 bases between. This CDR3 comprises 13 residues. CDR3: CASSSFRELEAFF. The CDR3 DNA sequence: TGTGCCAGCAGTTCCTTTAGGGAGCTCGAAGCTTTCTTT.

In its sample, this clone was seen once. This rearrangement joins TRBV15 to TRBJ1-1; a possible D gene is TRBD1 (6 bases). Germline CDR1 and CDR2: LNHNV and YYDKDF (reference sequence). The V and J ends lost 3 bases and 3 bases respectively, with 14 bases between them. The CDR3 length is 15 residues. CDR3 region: CATSSRQVGYTEAFF. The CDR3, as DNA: TGTGCCACCAGCAGCCGACAGGTGGGGTACACTGAAGCTTTCTTT.

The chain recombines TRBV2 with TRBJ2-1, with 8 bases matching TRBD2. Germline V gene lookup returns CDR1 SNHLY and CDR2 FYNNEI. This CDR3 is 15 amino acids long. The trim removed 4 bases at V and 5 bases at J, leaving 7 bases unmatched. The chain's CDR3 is CASSAGGGPNNEQFF. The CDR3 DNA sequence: TGTGCCAGCAGTGCCGGCGGGGGGCCAAACAATGAGCAGTTCTTC.

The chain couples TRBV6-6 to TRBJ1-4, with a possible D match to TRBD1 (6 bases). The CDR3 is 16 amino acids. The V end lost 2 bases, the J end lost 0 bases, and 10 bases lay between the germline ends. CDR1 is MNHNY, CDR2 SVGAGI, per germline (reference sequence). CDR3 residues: CASSYGGQTTNEKLFF. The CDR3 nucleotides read TGTGCCAGCAGTTACGGGGGGCAGACAACTAATGAAAAACTGTTTTTT.

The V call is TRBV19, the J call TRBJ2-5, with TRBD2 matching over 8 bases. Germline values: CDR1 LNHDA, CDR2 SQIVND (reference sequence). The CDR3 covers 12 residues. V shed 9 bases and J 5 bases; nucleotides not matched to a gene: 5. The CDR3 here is CASRGGGETQYF. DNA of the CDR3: TGTGCCAGCCGGGGGGGCGGGGAGACCCAGTACTTC.

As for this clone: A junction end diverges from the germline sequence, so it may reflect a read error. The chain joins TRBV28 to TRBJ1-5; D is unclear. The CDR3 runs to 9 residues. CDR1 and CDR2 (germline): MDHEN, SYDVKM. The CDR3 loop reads CASSQPQHF. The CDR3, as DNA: TGTGCCAGCAGTCAGCCCCAGCATTTT. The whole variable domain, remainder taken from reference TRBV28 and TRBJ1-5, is DVKVTQSSRYLVKRTGEKVFLECVQDMDHENMFWYRQDPGLGLRLIYFSYDVKMKEKGDIPEGYSVSREKKERFSLILESASTNQTSMYLCASSQPQHFGDGTRLSIL.

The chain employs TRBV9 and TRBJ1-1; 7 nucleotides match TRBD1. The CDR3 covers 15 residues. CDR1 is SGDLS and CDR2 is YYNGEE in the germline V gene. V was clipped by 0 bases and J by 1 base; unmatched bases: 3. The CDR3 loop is CASSVVAGGNTEAFF. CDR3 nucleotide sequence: TGTGCCAGCAGCGTAGTGGCAGGGGGGAACACTGAAGCTTTCTTT.

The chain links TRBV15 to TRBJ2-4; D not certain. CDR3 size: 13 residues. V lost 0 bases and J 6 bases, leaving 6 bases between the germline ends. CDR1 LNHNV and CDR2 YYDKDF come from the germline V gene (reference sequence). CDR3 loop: CATSRDRGNIQYF. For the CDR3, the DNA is TGTGCCACCAGCAGAGATCGCGGAAACATTCAGTACTTC.

In DNA, the CDR3 is TGTGCCAGCAGCCAAGGACGGTTAGGCACAGATACGCAGTATTTT. It encodes CASSQGRLGTDTQYF. The chain couples TRBV14 to TRBJ2-3; D is undetermined. The CDR3 runs to 15 residues. Deletions cut 1 base from V and 1 base from J, with 9 bases between. The V gene's germline CDR1 is SGHDN and CDR2 FVKESK.

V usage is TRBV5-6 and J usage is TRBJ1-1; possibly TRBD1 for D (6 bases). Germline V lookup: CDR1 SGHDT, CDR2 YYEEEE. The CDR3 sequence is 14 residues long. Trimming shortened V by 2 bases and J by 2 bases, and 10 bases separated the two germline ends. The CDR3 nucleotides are TGTGCCAGCAGCTTACAGGGTGCCAACACTGAAGCTTTCTTT. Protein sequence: CASSLQGANTEAFF.

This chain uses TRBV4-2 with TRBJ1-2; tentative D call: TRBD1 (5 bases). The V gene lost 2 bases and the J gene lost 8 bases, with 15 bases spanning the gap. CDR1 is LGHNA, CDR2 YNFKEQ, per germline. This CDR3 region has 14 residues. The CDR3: CASSQPSGSGGYTF. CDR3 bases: TGTGCCAGCAGCCAACCATCAGGGTCGGGCGGCTACACCTTC.

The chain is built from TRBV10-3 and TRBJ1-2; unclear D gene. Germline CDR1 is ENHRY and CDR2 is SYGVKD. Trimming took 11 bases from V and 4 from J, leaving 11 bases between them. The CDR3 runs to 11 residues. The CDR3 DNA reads TGTGCCTCCGGAGGAACCTATGGCTACACCTTC. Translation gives CASGGTYGYTF.

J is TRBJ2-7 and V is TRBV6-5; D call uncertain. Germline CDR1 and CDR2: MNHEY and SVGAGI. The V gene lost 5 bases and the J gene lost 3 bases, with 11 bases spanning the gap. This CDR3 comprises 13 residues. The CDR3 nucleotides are TGTGCCAGCAGTCGTGGGCCGGACTACGAGCAGTACTTC. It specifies CASSRGPDYEQYF.

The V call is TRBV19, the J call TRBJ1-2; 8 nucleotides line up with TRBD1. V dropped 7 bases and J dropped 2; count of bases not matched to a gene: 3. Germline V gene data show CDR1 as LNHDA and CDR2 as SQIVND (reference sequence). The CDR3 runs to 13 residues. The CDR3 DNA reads TGTGCCAGTAAGTGGGACAGGAACTATGGCTACACCTTC. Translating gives CASKWDRNYGYTF.

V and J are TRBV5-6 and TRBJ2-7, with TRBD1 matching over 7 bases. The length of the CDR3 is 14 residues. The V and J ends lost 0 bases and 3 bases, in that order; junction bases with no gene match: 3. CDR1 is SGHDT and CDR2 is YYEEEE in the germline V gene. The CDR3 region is CASSLGQGDYEQYF. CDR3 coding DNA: TGTGCCAGCAGCTTGGGTCAGGGGGACTACGAGCAGTACTTC.

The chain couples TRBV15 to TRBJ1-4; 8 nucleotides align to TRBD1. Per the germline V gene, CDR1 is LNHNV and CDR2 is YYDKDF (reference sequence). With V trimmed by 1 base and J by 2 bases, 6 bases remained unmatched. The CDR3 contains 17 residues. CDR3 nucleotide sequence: TGTGCCACCAGCAGAGTGGGCAGGGGGCTTACTAATGAAAAACTGTTTTTT. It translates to CATSRVGRGLTNEKLFF.

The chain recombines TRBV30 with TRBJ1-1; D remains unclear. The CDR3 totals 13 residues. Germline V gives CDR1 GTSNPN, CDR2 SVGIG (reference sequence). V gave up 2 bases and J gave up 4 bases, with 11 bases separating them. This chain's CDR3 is CAWSRALGTEAFF. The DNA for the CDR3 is TGTGCCTGGAGTAGGGCTCTTGGCACTGAAGCTTTCTTT.

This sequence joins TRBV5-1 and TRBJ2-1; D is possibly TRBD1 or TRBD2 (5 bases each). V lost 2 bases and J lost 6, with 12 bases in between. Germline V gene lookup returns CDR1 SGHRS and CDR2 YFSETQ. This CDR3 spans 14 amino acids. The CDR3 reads CASSFRGVGNEQFF. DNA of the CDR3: TGCGCCAGCAGCTTTCGAGGGGTCGGCAATGAGCAGTTCTTC.

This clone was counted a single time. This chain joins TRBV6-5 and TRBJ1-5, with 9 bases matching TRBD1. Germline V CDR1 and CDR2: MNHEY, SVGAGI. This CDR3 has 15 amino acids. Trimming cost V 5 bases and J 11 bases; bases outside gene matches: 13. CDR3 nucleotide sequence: TGTGCCAGCAGTAAGCCGGGACAGGGCCTTACGGCCCAGCATTTT. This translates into CASSKPGQGLTAQHF.

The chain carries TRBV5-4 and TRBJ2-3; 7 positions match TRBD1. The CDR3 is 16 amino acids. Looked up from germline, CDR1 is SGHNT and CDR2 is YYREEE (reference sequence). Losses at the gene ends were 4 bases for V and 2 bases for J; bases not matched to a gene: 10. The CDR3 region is CASSRAGGRNTDTQYF. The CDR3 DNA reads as TGTGCCAGCAGCCGAGCAGGGGGAAGAAACACAGATACGCAGTATTTT.

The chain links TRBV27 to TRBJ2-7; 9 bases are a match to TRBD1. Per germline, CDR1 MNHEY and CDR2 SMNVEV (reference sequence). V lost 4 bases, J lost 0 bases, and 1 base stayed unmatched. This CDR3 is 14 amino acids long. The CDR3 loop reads CASSSDRGSYEQYF. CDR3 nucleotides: TGTGCCAGCAGTTCGGACAGGGGCTCCTACGAGCAGTACTTC.

The CDR3 protein is CASTWGRTGELFF. In DNA, the CDR3 is TGTGCCAGTACCTGGGGAAGAACCGGGGAGCTGTTTTTT. The chain carries TRBV19 and TRBJ2-2; D not certain. V dropped 7 bases and J dropped 5 bases, with 11 bases sitting between them. Looked up from germline, CDR1 is LNHDA and CDR2 is SQIVND (reference sequence). This CDR3 has 13 amino acids.

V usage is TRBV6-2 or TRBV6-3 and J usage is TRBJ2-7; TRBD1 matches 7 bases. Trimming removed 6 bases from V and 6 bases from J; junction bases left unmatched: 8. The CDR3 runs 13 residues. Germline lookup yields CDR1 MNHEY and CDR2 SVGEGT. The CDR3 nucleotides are TGTGCCAGCAGCCAGGGGGTTTCGGTCGAGCAGTACTTC. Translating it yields CASSQGVSVEQYF.

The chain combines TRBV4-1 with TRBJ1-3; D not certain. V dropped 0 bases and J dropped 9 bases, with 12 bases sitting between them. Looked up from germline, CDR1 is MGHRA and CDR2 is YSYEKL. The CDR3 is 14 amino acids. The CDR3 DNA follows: TGCGCCAGCAGCCAAGAAGGGCAGCGGGGCACCATATATTTT. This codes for CASSQEGQRGTIYF.